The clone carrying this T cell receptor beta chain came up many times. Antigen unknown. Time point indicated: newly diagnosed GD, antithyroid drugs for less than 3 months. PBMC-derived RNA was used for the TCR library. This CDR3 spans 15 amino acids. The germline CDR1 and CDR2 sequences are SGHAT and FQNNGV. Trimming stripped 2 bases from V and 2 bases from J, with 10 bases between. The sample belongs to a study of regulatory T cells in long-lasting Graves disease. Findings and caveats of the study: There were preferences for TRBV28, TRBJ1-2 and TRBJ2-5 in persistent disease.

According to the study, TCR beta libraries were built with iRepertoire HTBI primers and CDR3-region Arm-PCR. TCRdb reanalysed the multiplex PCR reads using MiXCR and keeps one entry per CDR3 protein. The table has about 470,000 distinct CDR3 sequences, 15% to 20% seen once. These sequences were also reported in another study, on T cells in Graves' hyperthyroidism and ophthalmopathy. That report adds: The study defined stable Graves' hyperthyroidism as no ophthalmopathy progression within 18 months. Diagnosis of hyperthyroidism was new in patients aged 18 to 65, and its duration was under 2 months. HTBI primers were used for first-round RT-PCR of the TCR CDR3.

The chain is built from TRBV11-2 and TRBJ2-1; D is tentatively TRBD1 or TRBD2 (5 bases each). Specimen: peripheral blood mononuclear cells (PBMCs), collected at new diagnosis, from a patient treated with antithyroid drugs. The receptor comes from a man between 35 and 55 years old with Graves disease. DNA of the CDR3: TGTGCCAGCAGCTTACCGGGGCGGACCTACAATGAGCAGTTCTTC. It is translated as CASSLPGRTYNEQFF.